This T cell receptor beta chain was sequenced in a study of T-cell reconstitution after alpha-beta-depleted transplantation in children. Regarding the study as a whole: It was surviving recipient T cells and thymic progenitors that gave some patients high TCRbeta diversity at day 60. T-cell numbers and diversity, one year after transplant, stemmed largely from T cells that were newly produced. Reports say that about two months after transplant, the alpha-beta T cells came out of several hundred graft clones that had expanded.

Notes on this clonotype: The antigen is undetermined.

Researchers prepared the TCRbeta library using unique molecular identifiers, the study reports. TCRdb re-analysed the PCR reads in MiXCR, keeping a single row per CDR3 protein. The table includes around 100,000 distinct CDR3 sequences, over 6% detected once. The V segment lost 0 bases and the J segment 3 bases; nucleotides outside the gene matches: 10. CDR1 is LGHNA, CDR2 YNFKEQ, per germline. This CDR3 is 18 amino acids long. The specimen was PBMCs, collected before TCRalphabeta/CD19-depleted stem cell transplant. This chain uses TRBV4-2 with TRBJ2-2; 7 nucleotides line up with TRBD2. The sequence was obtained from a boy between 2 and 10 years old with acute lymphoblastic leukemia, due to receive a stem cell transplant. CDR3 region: CASSQESGASGYTGELFF. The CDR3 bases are TGTGCCAGCAGCCAAGAGTCAGGAGCTAGCGGATACACCGGGGAGCTGTTTTTT.